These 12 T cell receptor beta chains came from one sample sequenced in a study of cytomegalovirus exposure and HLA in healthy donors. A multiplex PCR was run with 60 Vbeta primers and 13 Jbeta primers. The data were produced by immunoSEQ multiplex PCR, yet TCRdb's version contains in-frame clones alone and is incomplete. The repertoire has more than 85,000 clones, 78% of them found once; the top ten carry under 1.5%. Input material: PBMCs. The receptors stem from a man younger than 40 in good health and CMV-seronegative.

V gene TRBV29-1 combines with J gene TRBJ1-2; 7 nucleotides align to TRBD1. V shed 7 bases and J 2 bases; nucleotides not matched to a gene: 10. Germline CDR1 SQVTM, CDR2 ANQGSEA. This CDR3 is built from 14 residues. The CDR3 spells CSAAPGQQNYGYTF. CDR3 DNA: TGCAGCGCTGCTCCGGGACAGCAAAACTATGGCTACACCTTC.

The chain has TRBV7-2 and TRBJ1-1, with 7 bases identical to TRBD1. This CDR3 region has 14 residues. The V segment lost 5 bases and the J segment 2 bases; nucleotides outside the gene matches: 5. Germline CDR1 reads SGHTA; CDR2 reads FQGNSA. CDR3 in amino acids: CASSRDRVNTEAFF. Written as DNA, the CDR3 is TGTGCCAGCAGCAGAGACAGGGTAAACACTGAAGCTTTCTTT. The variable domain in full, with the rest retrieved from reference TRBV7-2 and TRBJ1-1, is GAGVSQSPSNKVTEKGKDVELRCDPISGHTALYWYRQSLGQGLEFLIYFQGNSAPDKSGLPSDRFSAERTGGSVSTLTIQRTQQEDSAVYLCASSRDRVNTEAFFGQGTRLTVV.

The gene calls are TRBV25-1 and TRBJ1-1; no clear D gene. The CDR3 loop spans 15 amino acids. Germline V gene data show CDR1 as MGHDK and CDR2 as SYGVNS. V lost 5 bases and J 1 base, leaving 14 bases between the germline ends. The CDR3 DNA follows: TGTGCCAGCAGTCCCTACTCGCGGCAGAACACTGAAGCTTTCTTT. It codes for CASSPYSRQNTEAFF.

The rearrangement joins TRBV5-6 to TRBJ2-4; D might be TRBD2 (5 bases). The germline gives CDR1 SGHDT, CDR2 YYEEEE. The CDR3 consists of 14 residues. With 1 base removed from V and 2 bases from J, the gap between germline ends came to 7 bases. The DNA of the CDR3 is TGTGCCAGCAGCTTGCGGGGAACCAAAAACATTCAGTACTTC. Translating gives CASSLRGTKNIQYF.

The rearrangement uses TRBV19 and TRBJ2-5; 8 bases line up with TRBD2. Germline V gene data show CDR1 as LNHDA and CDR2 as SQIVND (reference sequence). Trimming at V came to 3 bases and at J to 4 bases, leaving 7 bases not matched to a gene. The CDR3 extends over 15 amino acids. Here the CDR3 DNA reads TGTGCCAGTAGTATCCGGGCGCGGGAGGCAGAGACCCAGTACTTC. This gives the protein CASSIRAREAETQYF.

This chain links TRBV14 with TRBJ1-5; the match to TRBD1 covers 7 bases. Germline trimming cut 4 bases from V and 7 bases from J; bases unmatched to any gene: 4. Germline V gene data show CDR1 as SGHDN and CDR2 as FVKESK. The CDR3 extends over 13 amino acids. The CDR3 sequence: CASSRQGGQPQHF. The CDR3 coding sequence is TGTGCCAGCAGCCGACAGGGAGGACAGCCCCAGCATTTT.

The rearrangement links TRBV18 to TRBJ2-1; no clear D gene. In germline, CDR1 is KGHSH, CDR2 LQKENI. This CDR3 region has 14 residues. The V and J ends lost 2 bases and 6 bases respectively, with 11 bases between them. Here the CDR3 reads CASSPTLAANEQFF. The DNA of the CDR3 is TGTGCCAGCTCACCAACTTTGGCGGCCAATGAGCAGTTCTTC.

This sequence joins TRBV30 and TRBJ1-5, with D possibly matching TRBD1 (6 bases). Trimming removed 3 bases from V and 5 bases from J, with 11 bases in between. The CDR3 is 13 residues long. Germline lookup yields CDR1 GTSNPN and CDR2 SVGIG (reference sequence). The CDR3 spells CAWSKQGDQPQHF. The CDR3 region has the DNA TGTGCCTGGAGCAAACAGGGAGATCAGCCCCAGCATTTT.

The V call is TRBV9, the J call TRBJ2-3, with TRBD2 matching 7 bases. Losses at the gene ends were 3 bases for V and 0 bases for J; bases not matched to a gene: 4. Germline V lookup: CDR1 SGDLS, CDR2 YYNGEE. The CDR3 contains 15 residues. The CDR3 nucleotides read TGTGCCAGCAGCGCAGGGACTACCAGCACAGATACGCAGTATTTT. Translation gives CASSAGTTSTDTQYF.

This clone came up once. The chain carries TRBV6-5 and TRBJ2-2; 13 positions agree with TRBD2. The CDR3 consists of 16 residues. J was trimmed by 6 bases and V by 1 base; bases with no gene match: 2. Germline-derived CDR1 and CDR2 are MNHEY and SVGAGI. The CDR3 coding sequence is TGTGCCAGCAGTTACTTCACTAGCGGGGGGGCCGGGGAGCTGTTTTTT. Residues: CASSYFTSGGAGELFF.

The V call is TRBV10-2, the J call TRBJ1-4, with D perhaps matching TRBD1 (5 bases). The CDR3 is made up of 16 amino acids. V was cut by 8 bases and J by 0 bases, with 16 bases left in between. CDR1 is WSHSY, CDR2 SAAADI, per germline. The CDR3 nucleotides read TGCGCCAGCCTGCCTTTCGGGACTGCAACTAATGAAAAACTGTTTTTT. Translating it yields CASLPFGTATNEKLFF.

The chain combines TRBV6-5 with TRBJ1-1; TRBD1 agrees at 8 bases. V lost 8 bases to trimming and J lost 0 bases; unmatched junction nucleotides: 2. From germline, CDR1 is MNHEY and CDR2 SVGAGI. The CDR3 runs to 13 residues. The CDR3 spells CASQTGVNTEAFF. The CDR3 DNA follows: TGTGCCAGCCAGACAGGGGTGAACACTGAAGCTTTCTTT.